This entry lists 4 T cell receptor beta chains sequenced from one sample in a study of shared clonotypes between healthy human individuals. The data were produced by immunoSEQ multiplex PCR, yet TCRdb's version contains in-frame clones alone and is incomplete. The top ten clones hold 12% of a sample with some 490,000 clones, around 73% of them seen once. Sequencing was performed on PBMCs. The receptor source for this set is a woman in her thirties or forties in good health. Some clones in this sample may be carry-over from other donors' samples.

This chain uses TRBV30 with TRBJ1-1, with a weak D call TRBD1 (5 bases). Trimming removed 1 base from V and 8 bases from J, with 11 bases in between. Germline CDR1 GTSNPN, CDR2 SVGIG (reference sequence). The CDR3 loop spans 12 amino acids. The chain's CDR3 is CAWSGVGTEAFF. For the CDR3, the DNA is TGTGCCTGGAGTGGGGTCGGGACCGAAGCTTTCTTT.

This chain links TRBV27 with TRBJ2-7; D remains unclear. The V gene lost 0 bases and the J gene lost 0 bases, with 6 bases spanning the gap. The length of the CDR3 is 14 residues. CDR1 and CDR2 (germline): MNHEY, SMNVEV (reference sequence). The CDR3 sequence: CASSLSHGSYEQYF. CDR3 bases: TGTGCCAGCAGTTTATCTCACGGCTCCTACGAGCAGTACTTC.

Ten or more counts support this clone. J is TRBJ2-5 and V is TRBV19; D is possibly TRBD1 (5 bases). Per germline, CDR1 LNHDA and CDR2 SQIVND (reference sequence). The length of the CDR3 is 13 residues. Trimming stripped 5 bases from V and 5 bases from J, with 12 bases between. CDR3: CASSVGQGETQYF. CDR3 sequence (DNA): TGTGCCAGTAGTGTGGGGCAAGGGGAGACCCAGTACTTC.

CDR3 sequence: CASSRLDPFGNEQFF. CDR3 sequence (DNA): TGCGCCAGCAGCAGATTAGACCCTTTTGGGAATGAGCAGTTCTTC. The rearrangement uses TRBV5-1 and TRBJ2-1, with no clear D. V was pared by 4 bases and J by 7 bases, with 18 bases between. The CDR3 has 15 residues. Per the germline V gene, CDR1 is SGHRS and CDR2 is YFSETQ.